This paragraph covers one T cell receptor beta chain sequence. The CDR3 is made up of 14 amino acids. CDR1 SGHTA and CDR2 FQGNSA come from the germline V gene. This sample stems from a study of OX40 agonist ivuxolimab in advanced cancers. Study background: The dose-escalation cohort had hepatocellular carcinoma, melanoma, renal cell or head and neck cancer. Three patients showed partial responses: one hepatocellular carcinoma and two cutaneous melanoma cases. At approximately 83% male, the cohort had a mean age of about 60 years, ranging from about 23 to 79.

TCRdb's table, derived via immunoSEQ multiplex PCR, lists solely in-frame clones and lacks some. The table has about 70,000 clones, roughly nine tenths seen once; the top ten hold 6% to 8%. The rearrangement links TRBV7-2 to TRBJ2-5, with 9 positions matching TRBD1. The J call could be wrong; TRBJ2-7 is a better fit for the DNA end. The TCR originated in an adult with an advanced solid tumor such as melanoma, head and neck, liver or kidney cancer. Sequencing was performed on CD4+ or CD8+ T cells sorted from blood, taken in a trial of the OX40 agonist ivuxolimab. For the CDR3, the DNA is TGTGCCAGCAGCACACCGGGACAGGGCTACGAGCAGTACTTC. Translation: CASSTPGQGYEQYF.